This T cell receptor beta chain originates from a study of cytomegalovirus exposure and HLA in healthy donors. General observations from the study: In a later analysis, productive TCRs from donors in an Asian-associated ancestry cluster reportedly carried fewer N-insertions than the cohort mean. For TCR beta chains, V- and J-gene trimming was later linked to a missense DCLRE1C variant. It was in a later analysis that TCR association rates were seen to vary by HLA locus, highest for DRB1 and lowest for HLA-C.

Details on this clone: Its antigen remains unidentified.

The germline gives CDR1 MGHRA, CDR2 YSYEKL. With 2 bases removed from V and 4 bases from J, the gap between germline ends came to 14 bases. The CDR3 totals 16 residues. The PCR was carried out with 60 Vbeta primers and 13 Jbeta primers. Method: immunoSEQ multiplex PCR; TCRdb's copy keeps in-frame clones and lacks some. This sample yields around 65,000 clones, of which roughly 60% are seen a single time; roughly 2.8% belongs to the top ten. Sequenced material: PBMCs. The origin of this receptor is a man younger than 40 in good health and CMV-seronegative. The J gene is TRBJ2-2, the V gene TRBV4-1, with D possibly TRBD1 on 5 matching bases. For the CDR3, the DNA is TGCGCCAGCAGCCAACAGGGCTCTGTTGCCACCGGGGAGCTGTTTTTT. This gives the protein CASSQQGSVATGELFF.